Listed below are T cell receptor beta chains from one sample, sequenced in a study of T cell repertoires in aging, cancer and after chemotherapy. From the multiplex PCR reads, TCRdb called clonotypes with MiXCR, one entry per CDR3 protein. The table lists about 13,000 distinct CDR3 sequences, less than 40% of them singletons. What was sequenced was blood. The receptors stem from a human donor in good health. The donor label of this sample is uncertain. Both conserved end residues are part of each CDR3. The D gene is left open where the match is weak. Expanded clones get a size class; other rows say once, few or many, or leave the size out.

j_call: TRBJ2-3; d_call: NA; clone_size: medium-sized; v_call: TRBV29-1; cdr3_nt: TGCAGCGTTGGAAATGGCCCGGGAGCTACAGATACGCAGTATTTT; cdr3_aa: CSVGNGPGATDTQYF
j_call: TRBJ1-5; d_call: TRBD1; clone_size: NA; v_call: TRBV30; cdr3_nt: TGTGCCTGGAGTGCCCCCGGGACAGTCAATCAGCCCCAGCATTTT; cdr3_aa: CAWSAPGTVNQPQHF
j_call: TRBJ2-7; d_call: NA; clone_size: NA; v_call: TRBV18; cdr3_nt: TGTGCCAGCTCACCTATCGAGAGAGGGCGGGCAGTCCTTTCCTACGAGCAGTACTTC; cdr3_aa: CASSPIERGRAVLSYEQYF
j_call: TRBJ1-2; d_call: NA; clone_size: medium-sized; v_call: TRBV29-1; cdr3_nt: TGCAGCGTCCTGTTAAGTGAGGATGGCTACACCTTC; cdr3_aa: CSVLLSEDGYTF
j_call: TRBJ1-4; d_call: NA; clone_size: few; v_call: TRBV30; cdr3_nt: TGTGCCTGGAGAGGCAGTACTAATGAAAAATTGTTTTTT; cdr3_aa: CAWRGSTNEKLFF
j_call: TRBJ2-1; d_call: NA; clone_size: few; v_call: TRBV30; cdr3_nt: TGTGCCTGGCATAATTCATTCGATGAGCAGTTCTTC; cdr3_aa: CAWHNSFDEQFF
j_call: TRBJ1-3; d_call: NA; clone_size: NA; v_call: TRBV27; cdr3_nt: TGTGCCAGCAGCTCCCAATCCAACTCTGGAAACACCATATATTTT; cdr3_aa: CASSSQSNSGNTIYF
j_call: TRBJ2-5; d_call: NA; clone_size: few; v_call: TRBV6-4; cdr3_nt: TGTGCCAGCAGTGACACGGGGACACCTCAAGAGACCCAGTACTTC; cdr3_aa: CASSDTGTPQETQYF
j_call: TRBJ1-1; d_call: NA; clone_size: medium-sized; v_call: TRBV29-1; cdr3_nt: TGCAGCGTTGACGAAGGTATCTTCACTGAAGCTTTCTTT; cdr3_aa: CSVDEGIFTEAFF
j_call: TRBJ2-1; d_call: NA; clone_size: few; v_call: TRBV10-1; cdr3_nt: TGCGCCAGCAGTGAGTCGATGGGGACGACAAGTGACAATGAGCAGTTCTTC; cdr3_aa: CASSESMGTTSDNEQFF
j_call: TRBJ1-6; d_call: TRBD1; clone_size: NA; v_call: TRBV11-3; cdr3_nt: TGTGCCAGCAGCTTTCTCCGGGACAGGGCTTCACCCCTCCACTTT; cdr3_aa: CASSFLRDRASPLHF
j_call: TRBJ2-1; d_call: NA; clone_size: few; v_call: TRBV5-5; cdr3_nt: TGTGCCAGCAGCCCCGGGGACGGATACAATGAGCAGTTCTTC; cdr3_aa: CASSPGDGYNEQFF
j_call: TRBJ2-3; d_call: TRBD1; clone_size: medium-sized; v_call: TRBV15; cdr3_nt: TGTGCCACCAGCAGGTCGGCAGGGGGCTCGGATACGCAGTATTTT; cdr3_aa: CATSRSAGGSDTQYF
j_call: TRBJ2-1; d_call: TRBD1; clone_size: NA; v_call: TRBV6-5; cdr3_nt: TGTGCCAGCAGTGACGGGACAGGGGGCAATGAGCAGTTCTTC; cdr3_aa: CASSDGTGGNEQFF
j_call: TRBJ2-3; d_call: NA; clone_size: NA; v_call: TRBV27; cdr3_nt: TGTGCCAGCACGCTGGTGGGCGCCAGTGACAACTACTTCAATACGCAGTATTTT; cdr3_aa: CASTLVGASDNYFNTQYF
j_call: TRBJ2-2; d_call: NA; clone_size: NA; v_call: TRBV6-5; cdr3_nt: TGTGCCAGCAGTCCCGGGAGCGATAACACCGGGGAGCTGTTTTTT; cdr3_aa: CASSPGSDNTGELFF
j_call: TRBJ1-6; d_call: TRBD1; clone_size: few; v_call: TRBV6-5; cdr3_nt: TGTGCCAGCAGTACGCCGGGACAGGGTAATTCACCCCTCCACTTT; cdr3_aa: CASSTPGQGNSPLHF
j_call: TRBJ2-5; d_call: TRBD2; clone_size: NA; v_call: TRBV5-1; cdr3_nt: TGCGCCAGCAGCTTGGGAGTAGCGGGAGTTTCCGAGACCCAGTACTTC; cdr3_aa: CASSLGVAGVSETQYF
j_call: TRBJ2-3; d_call: NA; clone_size: NA; v_call: TRBV19; cdr3_nt: TGTGCCAGTAGTCCCCGGGGGTACACAGATACGCAGTATTTT; cdr3_aa: CASSPRGYTDTQYF
j_call: TRBJ2-5; d_call: NA; clone_size: few; v_call: TRBV6-1; cdr3_nt: TGTGCCAGCAGTGAAGTATGGGCGCGAAATGTAGAGACCCAGTACTTC; cdr3_aa: CASSEVWARNVETQYF
j_call: TRBJ1-2; d_call: TRBD1; clone_size: NA; v_call: TRBV30; cdr3_nt: TGTGCCTGGAGGCACCCGGGACAGGGGGCTGCAGGCGGCTACACCTTC; cdr3_aa: CAWRHPGQGAAGGYTF
j_call: TRBJ2-5; d_call: TRBD1; clone_size: NA; v_call: TRBV30; cdr3_nt: TGTGCCCGGAGTCGACAGGGGAGTGAGACCCAGTACTTC; cdr3_aa: CARSRQGSETQYF
j_call: TRBJ2-2; d_call: TRBD2; clone_size: NA; v_call: TRBV19; cdr3_nt: TGTGCCAGTAGTATACGGACTAGCGGGAGGGCCGGGGAGCTGTTTTTT; cdr3_aa: CASSIRTSGRAGELFF
j_call: TRBJ2-3; d_call: NA; clone_size: few; v_call: TRBV27; cdr3_nt: TGTGCCAGCAGTTTAAGATCCCAGGCCGGACGCACAGATACGCAGTATTTT; cdr3_aa: CASSLRSQAGRTDTQYF
j_call: TRBJ1-6; d_call: TRBD1; clone_size: NA; v_call: TRBV7-9; cdr3_nt: TGTGCCAGCAGTCCTCAGGGGGCGGTCCTCCACTTT; cdr3_aa: CASSPQGAVLHF
j_call: TRBJ2-5; d_call: TRBD2; clone_size: few; v_call: TRBV20-1; cdr3_nt: TGCAGTGCTAGATCCCAAGCGGGGGGGCCGGAAGAGACCCAGTACTTC; cdr3_aa: CSARSQAGGPEETQYF
j_call: TRBJ2-1; d_call: TRBD1; clone_size: NA; v_call: TRBV7-6; cdr3_nt: TGTGCCAGCAGCTTAGCGTACGCCGCGGACAGGGTGAGGAAGTTCTTC; cdr3_aa: CASSLAYAADRVRKFF
j_call: TRBJ1-2; d_call: NA; clone_size: NA; v_call: TRBV19; cdr3_nt: TGTGCCAGTAGTATACGTGGCAGAGGAAACTATGGCTACACCTTC; cdr3_aa: CASSIRGRGNYGYTF
j_call: TRBJ2-1; d_call: TRBD2; clone_size: NA; v_call: TRBV6-5; cdr3_nt: TGTGCCAGCAGTTACGCGGGAGGAGGCAATGAGCAGTTCTTC; cdr3_aa: CASSYAGGGNEQFF
j_call: TRBJ2-3; d_call: NA; clone_size: NA; v_call: TRBV7-9; cdr3_nt: TGTGCCAGCAGCTTAGGGGACTCAGATACGCAGTATTTT; cdr3_aa: CASSLGDSDTQYF
j_call: TRBJ2-5; d_call: NA; clone_size: NA; v_call: TRBV6-2/TRBV6-3; cdr3_nt: TGTGCCAGCGCAGGGGACCACCAAGAGACCCAGTACTTC; cdr3_aa: CASAGDHQETQYF
j_call: TRBJ2-7; d_call: NA; clone_size: NA; v_call: TRBV6-5; cdr3_nt: TGTGCCAGCAGTTTTTCCTACGAGCAGTACTTC; cdr3_aa: CASSFSYEQYF
j_call: TRBJ1-2; d_call: NA; clone_size: few; v_call: TRBV30; cdr3_nt: TGTGCCTGGAGCGGTGAGTCTTATGGCTACACCTTC; cdr3_aa: CAWSGESYGYTF
j_call: TRBJ2-5; d_call: NA; clone_size: medium-sized; v_call: TRBV29-1; cdr3_nt: TGCAGCGTTGACTCCGGAAAGTACCAAGAGACCCAGTACTTC; cdr3_aa: CSVDSGKYQETQYF
j_call: TRBJ1-2; d_call: NA; clone_size: once; v_call: TRBV30; cdr3_nt: TGTGCCTGGAGACCGGCAGGGAACTATGGCTACACCTTC; cdr3_aa: CAWRPAGNYGYTF
j_call: TRBJ2-3; d_call: NA; clone_size: large; v_call: TRBV29-1; cdr3_nt: TGCAGCGGACGATGGAGCACAGATACGCAGTATTTT; cdr3_aa: CSGRWSTDTQYF
j_call: TRBJ2-7; d_call: NA; clone_size: few; v_call: TRBV19; cdr3_nt: TGTGCCAGTAGTGACCGGGGCCCAAGGCCTTACGAGCAGTACTTC; cdr3_aa: CASSDRGPRPYEQYF
j_call: TRBJ2-3; d_call: NA; clone_size: few; v_call: TRBV15; cdr3_nt: TGTGCCACCAGCACGATACAGGGCCAGGATACGCAGTATTTT; cdr3_aa: CATSTIQGQDTQYF
j_call: TRBJ1-2; d_call: NA; clone_size: few; v_call: TRBV12-3/TRBV12-4; cdr3_nt: TGTGCCAGCAGCCAACGGACGGCTGGTGGCTACACCTTC; cdr3_aa: CASSQRTAGGYTF
j_call: TRBJ2-1; d_call: TRBD2; clone_size: medium-sized; v_call: TRBV19; cdr3_nt: TGTGCCAGTAGTGGCCAGGGACTATACAATGAGCAGTTCTTC; cdr3_aa: CASSGQGLYNEQFF
j_call: TRBJ2-1; d_call: NA; clone_size: NA; v_call: TRBV27; cdr3_nt: TGTGCCAGCAGTTTAGAAGCAGGAGCCCGGGGGAATGAGCAGTTCTTC; cdr3_aa: CASSLEAGARGNEQFF
j_call: TRBJ2-1; d_call: NA; clone_size: NA; v_call: TRBV6-5; cdr3_nt: TGTGCCAGCTATGAACATGGCATCGGTGAGCAGTTCTTC; cdr3_aa: CASYEHGIGEQFF
j_call: TRBJ2-7; d_call: NA; clone_size: medium-sized; v_call: TRBV29-1; cdr3_nt: TGCAGCGTTGAGCTTTTACTACCCTACGAGCAGTACTTC; cdr3_aa: CSVELLLPYEQYF
j_call: TRBJ2-6; d_call: NA; clone_size: medium-sized; v_call: TRBV6-5; cdr3_nt: TGTGCCAGCAGTTACTATGGGGGGGCCAACGTCCTGACTTTC; cdr3_aa: CASSYYGGANVLTF
j_call: TRBJ2-1; d_call: NA; clone_size: NA; v_call: TRBV6-5; cdr3_nt: TGTGCCAGCCAAGACAGGACTTACAATGAGCAGTTCTTC; cdr3_aa: CASQDRTYNEQFF
j_call: TRBJ1-3; d_call: NA; clone_size: NA; v_call: TRBV19; cdr3_nt: TGTGCCAGTAGTATAGCCAAAGGACGGTACTCTGGAAACACCATATATTTT; cdr3_aa: CASSIAKGRYSGNTIYF
j_call: TRBJ2-1; d_call: NA; clone_size: few; v_call: TRBV6-5; cdr3_nt: TGTGCCAGCAGTTACCCAAGGGGTGAGCAGTTCTTC; cdr3_aa: CASSYPRGEQFF
j_call: TRBJ2-7; d_call: TRBD1; clone_size: few; v_call: TRBV6-1; cdr3_nt: TGTGCCAGCATATCGGACAGGTCCTACGAGCAGTACTTC; cdr3_aa: CASISDRSYEQYF
j_call: TRBJ2-1; d_call: TRBD2; clone_size: medium-sized; v_call: TRBV11-3; cdr3_nt: TGTGCCAGCAGCTTAGGTCTGCGGGGGGTAGGTGAGCAGTTCTTC; cdr3_aa: CASSLGLRGVGEQFF
j_call: TRBJ2-1; d_call: TRBD2; clone_size: NA; v_call: TRBV27; cdr3_nt: TGTGCCAGCAGTTTATTTCCTAGCGGGACCTACAATGAGCAGTTCTTC; cdr3_aa: CASSLFPSGTYNEQFF
j_call: TRBJ1-3; d_call: NA; clone_size: few; v_call: TRBV19; cdr3_nt: TGTGCCAGTCTGGGCGCGTTGAGCTCTGGAAACACCATATATTTT; cdr3_aa: CASLGALSSGNTIYF
j_call: TRBJ1-1; d_call: NA; clone_size: NA; v_call: TRBV5-6; cdr3_nt: TGTGCCAGCAGCTTGGCCCTCCAGGGCGCTTTCTTT; cdr3_aa: CASSLALQGAFF
j_call: TRBJ2-2; d_call: NA; clone_size: NA; v_call: TRBV5-1; cdr3_nt: TGCGCCAGCAGCCTCCTTCCGGGGGCCCCTGACACCGGGGAGCTGTTTTTT; cdr3_aa: CASSLLPGAPDTGELFF
j_call: TRBJ2-2; d_call: TRBD2; clone_size: medium-sized; v_call: TRBV29-1; cdr3_nt: TGCAGCGTATTAGCGGGGGCCATAACCGGGGAGCTGTTTTTT; cdr3_aa: CSVLAGAITGELFF